This T cell receptor (beta chain) was sequenced in a study of CD8+ T cells in alopecia areata. Regarding this clone: Its antigen remains unknown.

Treatment in this sample: oral pan-JAK inhibitor, 5-10 mg twice daily. Whole-study findings and limits: Under tofacitinib, numerous expanded lesional clonotypes remained detectable in scalp and blood.

In each case, RNA was isolated and then reverse transcribed into cDNA as the sequencing template. The repertoire was sequenced with immunoSEQ multiplex PCR; TCRdb's copy has only in-frame clones and lacks some. The sample lists fewer than 250,000 clones, 45% to 75% occurring once. Germline V gene data show CDR1 as SQVTM and CDR2 as ANQGSEA. J gave up 3 bases and V 3 bases, and 5 bases lay outside the gene matches. The CDR3 loop spans 14 amino acids. This chain connects TRBV29-1 to TRBJ2-1; 7 bases match TRBD1. Sequencing used CD4+ T cells sorted from blood, obtained at week 4, from a patient treated with tofacitinib. The sequence was obtained from a human donor with alopecia areata. The CDR3, as DNA: TGCAGCGTTGATTCGGGGACAGTCTACAATGAGCAGTTCTTC. This encodes CSVDSGTVYNEQFF.